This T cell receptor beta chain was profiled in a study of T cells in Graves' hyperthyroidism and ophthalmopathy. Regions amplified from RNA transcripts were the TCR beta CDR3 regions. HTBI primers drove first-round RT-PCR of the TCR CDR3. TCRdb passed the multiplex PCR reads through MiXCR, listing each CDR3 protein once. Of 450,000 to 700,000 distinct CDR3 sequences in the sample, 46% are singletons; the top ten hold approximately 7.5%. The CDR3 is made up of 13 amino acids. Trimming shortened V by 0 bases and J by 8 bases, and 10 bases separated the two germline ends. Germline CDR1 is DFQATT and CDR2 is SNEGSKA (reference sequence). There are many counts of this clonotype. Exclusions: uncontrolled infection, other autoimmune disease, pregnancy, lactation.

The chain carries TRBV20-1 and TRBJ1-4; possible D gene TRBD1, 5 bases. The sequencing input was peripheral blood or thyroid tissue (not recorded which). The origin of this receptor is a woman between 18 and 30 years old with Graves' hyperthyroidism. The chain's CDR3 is CSARDRRGEKLFF. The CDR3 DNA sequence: TGCAGTGCTAGAGATCGACGGGGGGAAAAACTGTTTTTT.